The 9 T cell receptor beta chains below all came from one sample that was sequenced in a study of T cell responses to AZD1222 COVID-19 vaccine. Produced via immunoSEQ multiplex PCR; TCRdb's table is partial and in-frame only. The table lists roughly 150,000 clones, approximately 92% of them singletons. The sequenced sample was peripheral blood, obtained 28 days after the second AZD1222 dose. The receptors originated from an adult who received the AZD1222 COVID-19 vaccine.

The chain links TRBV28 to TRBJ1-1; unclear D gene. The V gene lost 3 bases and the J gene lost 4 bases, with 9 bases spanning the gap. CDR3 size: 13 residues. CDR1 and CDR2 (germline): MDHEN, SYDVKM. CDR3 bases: TGTGCCAGCAGTTTTCGCATTAGCACTGAAGCTTTCTTT. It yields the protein CASSFRISTEAFF.

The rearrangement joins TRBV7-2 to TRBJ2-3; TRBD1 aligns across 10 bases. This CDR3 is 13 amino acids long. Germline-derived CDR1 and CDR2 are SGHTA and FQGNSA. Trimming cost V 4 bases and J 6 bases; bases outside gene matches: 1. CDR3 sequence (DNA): TGTGCCAGCAGCTGGACAGGGGGGGATACGCAGTATTTT. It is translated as CASSWTGGDTQYF. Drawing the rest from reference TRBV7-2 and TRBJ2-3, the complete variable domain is GAGVSQSPSNKVTEKGKDVELRCDPISGHTALYWYRQSLGQGLEFLIYFQGNSAPDKSGLPSDRFSAERTGGSVSTLTIQRTQQEDSAVYLCASSWTGGDTQYFGPGTRLTVL.

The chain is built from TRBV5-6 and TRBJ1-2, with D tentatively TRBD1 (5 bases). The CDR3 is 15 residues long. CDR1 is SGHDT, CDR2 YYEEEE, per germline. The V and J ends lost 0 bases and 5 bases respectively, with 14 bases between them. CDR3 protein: CASSLDAGNIYGYTF. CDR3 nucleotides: TGTGCCAGCAGCTTGGATGCAGGGAATATATATGGCTACACCTTC. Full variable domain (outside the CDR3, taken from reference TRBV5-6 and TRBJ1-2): DAGVTQSPTHLIKTRGQQVTLRCSPKSGHDTVSWYQQALGQGPQFIFQYYEEEERQRGNFPDRFSGHQFPNYSSELNVNALLLGDSALYLCASSLDAGNIYGYTFGSGTRLTVV.

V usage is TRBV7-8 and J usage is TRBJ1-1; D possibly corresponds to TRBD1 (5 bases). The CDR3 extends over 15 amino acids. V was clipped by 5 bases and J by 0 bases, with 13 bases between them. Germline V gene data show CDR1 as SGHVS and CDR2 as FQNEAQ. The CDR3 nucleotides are TGTGCCAGCAGCGACAGACAGCTCATGAACACTGAAGCTTTCTTT. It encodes CASSDRQLMNTEAFF.

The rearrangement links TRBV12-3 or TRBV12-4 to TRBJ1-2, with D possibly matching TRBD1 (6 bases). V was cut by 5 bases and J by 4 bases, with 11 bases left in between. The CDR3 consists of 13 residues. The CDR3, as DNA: TGTGCCAGCAGTCCCGGGACATTCTATGGCTACACCTTC. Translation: CASSPGTFYGYTF.

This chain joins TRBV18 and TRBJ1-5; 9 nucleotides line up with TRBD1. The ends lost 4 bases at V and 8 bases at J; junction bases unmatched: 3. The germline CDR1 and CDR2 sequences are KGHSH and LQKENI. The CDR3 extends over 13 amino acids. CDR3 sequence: CASSLGQGKPQHF. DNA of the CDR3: TGTGCCAGCTCACTCGGACAGGGGAAGCCCCAGCATTTT.

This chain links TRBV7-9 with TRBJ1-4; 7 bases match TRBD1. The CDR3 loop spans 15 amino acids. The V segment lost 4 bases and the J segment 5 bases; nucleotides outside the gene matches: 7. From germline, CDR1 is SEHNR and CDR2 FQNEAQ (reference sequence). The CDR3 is CASSWGLQGNEKLFF. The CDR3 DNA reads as TGTGCCAGCAGCTGGGGGCTACAGGGGAATGAAAAACTGTTTTTT.

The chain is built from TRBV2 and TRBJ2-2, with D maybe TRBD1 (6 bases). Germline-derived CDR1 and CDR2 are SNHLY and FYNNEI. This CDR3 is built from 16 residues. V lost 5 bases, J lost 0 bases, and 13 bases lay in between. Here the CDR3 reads CASSPQGYSNTGELFF. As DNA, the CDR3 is TGTGCCAGCAGTCCACAGGGTTACTCGAACACCGGGGAGCTGTTTTTT.

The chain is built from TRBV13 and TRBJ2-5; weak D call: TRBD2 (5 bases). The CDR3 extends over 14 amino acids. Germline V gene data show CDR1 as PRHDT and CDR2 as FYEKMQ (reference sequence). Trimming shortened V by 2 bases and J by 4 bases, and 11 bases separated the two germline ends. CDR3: CASSLSGVRETQYF. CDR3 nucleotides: TGTGCCAGCAGCTTATCCGGGGTACGAGAGACCCAGTACTTC.